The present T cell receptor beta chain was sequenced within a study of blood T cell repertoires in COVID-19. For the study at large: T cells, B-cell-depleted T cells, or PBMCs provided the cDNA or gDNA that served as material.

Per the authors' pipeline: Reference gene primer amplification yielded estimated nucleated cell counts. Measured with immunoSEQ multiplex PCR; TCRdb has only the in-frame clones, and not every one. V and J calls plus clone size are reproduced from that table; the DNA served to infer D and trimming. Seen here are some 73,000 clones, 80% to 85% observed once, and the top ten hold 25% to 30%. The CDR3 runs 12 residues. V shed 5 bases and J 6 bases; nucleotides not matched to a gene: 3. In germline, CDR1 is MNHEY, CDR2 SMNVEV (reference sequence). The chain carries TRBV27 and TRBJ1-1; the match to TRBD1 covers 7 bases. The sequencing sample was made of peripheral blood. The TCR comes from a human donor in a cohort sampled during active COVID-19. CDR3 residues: CASSTTGSEAFF. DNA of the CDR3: TGTGCCAGCAGTACGACAGGGTCTGAAGCTTTCTTT.